Below are 8 T cell receptor beta chains sequenced from a single sample in a study of shared clonotypes between healthy human individuals. Sequencing used immunoSEQ multiplex PCR; TCRdb keeps in-frame clones, though not all of them. The table includes about 1.1 million clones, around three quarters detected once. Specimen: memory CD4+ T cells from PBMCs. The subset denotes: CD45RA-negative fraction. The origin of the receptors is a young man in good health. Some clones in this sample may be carry-over from other donors' samples.

This clone was seen ten or more times. Other DNA sequences in the same sample also yield this CDR3. The V and J genes are TRBV6-5 and TRBJ1-2; D is unresolved. The CDR3 consists of 12 residues. Trimming took 9 bases from V and 8 from J, leaving 16 bases between them. CDR1 and CDR2 from the germline V gene are MNHEY and SVGAGI. The CDR3 sequence: CASATGVGGYTF. The DNA of the CDR3 is TGTGCCAGTGCTACGGGCGTTGGGGGCTACACCTTC.

This clone has a single count. This specimen includes other DNA sequences encoding the same CDR3. The chain couples TRBV18 to TRBJ2-7; D may be TRBD1 (5 bases). V dropped 4 bases and J dropped 2 bases, with 12 bases sitting between them. CDR1 KGHSH and CDR2 LQKENI come from the germline V gene. The CDR3 contains 14 residues. This CDR3 is CASSQGQGPYEQYF. The CDR3 DNA reads as TGTGCCAGCTCACAGGGGCAGGGTCCCTACGAGCAGTACTTC.

V is TRBV7-2 and J is TRBJ2-7; 8 nucleotides match TRBD1. Germline loops: CDR1 SGHTA, CDR2 FQGNSA. V trimming: 4 bases; J trimming: 6 bases; junction bases outside the gene matches: 11. This CDR3 comprises 15 residues. The CDR3 region has the DNA TGTGCCAGCAGCTCCCCGGACAGGGCCCGGGGCGAGCAGTACTTC. Translation: CASSSPDRARGEQYF.

V gene TRBV5-5 combines with J gene TRBJ2-7; D might be TRBD2 (6 bases). This CDR3 region has 15 residues. Trimming left V 7 bases short and J 7 bases short, with 24 bases between. Germline V CDR1 and CDR2: SGHKS, YYEKEE (reference sequence). The CDR3: CASQLERDSGLEQYF. The CDR3 DNA is TGTGCCAGCCAATTAGAGAGGGACTCTGGGTTGGAGCAGTACTTC.

The CDR3 region is CASSYGQSSEQYF. CDR3 DNA: TGTGCCAGCAGCTATGGGCAGAGTAGCGAGCAGTACTTC. The chain is built from TRBV28 and TRBJ2-7, with D hard to call. Germline CDR1 is MDHEN and CDR2 is SYDVKM. V was clipped by 6 bases and J by 6 bases, with 15 bases between them. The CDR3 length is 13 residues.

V gene TRBV6-1 combines with J gene TRBJ1-1, with 7 bases aligning to TRBD1. Germline CDR1 and CDR2: MNHNS and SASEGT. The CDR3 is 13 amino acids. The V and J ends lost 6 bases and 6 bases, in that order; junction bases with no gene match: 7. CDR3 DNA: TGTGCCAGCAGAGACAGGGATTTACCTGAAGCTTTCTTT. Amino acids: CASRDRDLPEAFF.

In its sample, this clone was seen a few times. V and J are TRBV30 and TRBJ1-1, with D unresolved. Germline V gene data show CDR1 as GTSNPN and CDR2 as SVGIG (reference sequence). With 3 bases removed from V and 4 bases from J, the gap between germline ends came to 12 bases. This CDR3 region has 13 residues. The CDR3 DNA sequence: TGTGCCTGGAGGGTCCACGGAGCCACTGAAGCTTTCTTT. Amino acids: CAWRVHGATEAFF.

The chain recombines TRBV5-1 with TRBJ2-5; TRBD2 agrees at 12 bases. The ends lost 3 bases at V and 2 bases at J; junction bases unmatched: 8. From germline, CDR1 is SGHRS and CDR2 YFSETQ. The CDR3 extends over 17 amino acids. As DNA, the CDR3 is TGCGCCAGCAGCTCACTAACTAGCGGGAGGTGGCAAGAGACCCAGTACTTC. It yields the protein CASSSLTSGRWQETQYF.